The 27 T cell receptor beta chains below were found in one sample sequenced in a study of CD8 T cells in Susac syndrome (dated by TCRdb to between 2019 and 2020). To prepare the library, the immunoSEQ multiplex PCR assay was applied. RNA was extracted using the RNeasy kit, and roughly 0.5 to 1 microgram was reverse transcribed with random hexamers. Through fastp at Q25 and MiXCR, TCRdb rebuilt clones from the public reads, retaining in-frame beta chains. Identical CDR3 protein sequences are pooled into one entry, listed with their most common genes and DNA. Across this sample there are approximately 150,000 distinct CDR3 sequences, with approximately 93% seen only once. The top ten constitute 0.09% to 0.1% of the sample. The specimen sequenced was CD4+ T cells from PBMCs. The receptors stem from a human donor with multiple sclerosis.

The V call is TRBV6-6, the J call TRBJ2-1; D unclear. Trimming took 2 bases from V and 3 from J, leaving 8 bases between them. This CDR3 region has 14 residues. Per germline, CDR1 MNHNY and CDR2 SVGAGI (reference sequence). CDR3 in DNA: TGTGCCAGCAGTTACCAAGGCGACTACAATGAGCAGTTCTTC. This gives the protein CASSYQGDYNEQFF.

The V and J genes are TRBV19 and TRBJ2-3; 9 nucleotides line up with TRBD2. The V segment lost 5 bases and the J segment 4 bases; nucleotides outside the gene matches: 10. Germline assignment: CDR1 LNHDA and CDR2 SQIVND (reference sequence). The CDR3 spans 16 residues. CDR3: CASSLLGAGGSDTQYF. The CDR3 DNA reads TGTGCCAGTAGTCTTCTCGGAGCGGGAGGTTCAGATACGCAGTATTTT.

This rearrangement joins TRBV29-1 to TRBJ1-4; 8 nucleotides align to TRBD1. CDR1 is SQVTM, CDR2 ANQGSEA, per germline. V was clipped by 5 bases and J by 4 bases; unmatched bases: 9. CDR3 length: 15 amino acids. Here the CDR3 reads CSVTGTGGNNEKLFF. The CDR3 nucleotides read TGCAGCGTTACCGGGACAGGTGGCAATAATGAAAAACTGTTTTTT.

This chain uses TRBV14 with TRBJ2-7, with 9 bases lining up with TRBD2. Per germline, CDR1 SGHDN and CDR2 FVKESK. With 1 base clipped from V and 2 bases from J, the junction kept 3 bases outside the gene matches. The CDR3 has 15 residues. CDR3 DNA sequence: TGTGCCAGCAGCCAAGTCCGCGGGAGGGCCTACGAGCAGTACTTC. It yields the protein CASSQVRGRAYEQYF.

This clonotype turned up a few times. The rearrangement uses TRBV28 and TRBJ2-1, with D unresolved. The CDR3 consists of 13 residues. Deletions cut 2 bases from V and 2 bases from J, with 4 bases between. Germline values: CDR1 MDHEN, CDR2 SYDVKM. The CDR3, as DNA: TGTGCCAGCAGTTTAACTCCCTACAATGAGCAGTTCTTC. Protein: CASSLTPYNEQFF.

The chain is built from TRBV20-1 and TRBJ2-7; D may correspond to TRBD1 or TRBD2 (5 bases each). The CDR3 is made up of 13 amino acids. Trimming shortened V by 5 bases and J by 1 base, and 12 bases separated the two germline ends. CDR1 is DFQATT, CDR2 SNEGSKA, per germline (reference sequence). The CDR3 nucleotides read TGCAGTGCTGGGACCACGTGGTCCTACGAGCAGTACTTC. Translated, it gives CSAGTTWSYEQYF.

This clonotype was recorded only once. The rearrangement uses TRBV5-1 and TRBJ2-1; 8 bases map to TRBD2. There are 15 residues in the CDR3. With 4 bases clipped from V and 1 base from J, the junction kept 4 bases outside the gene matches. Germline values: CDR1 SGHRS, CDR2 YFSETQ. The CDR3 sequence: CASSVREGSYNEQFF. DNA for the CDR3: TGCGCCAGCAGCGTCCGGGAGGGATCCTACAATGAGCAGTTCTTC.

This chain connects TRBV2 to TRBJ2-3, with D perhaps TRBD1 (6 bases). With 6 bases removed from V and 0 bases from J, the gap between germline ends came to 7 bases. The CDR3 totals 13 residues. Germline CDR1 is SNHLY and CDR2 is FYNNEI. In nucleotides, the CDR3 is TGTGCCAGCAGAGGACAGAGCACAGATACGCAGTATTTT. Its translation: CASRGQSTDTQYF.

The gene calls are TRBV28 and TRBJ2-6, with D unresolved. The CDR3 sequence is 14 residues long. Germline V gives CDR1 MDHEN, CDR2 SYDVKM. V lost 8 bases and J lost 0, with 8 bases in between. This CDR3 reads CASDLSSGANVLTF. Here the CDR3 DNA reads TGTGCCAGCGACCTAAGCTCTGGGGCCAACGTCCTGACTTTC.

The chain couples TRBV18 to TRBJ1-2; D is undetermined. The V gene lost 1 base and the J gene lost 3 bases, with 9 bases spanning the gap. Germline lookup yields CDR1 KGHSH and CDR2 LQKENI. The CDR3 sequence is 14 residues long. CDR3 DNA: TGTGCCAGCTCACCACGCCAGGACGACTATGGCTACACCTTC. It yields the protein CASSPRQDDYGYTF.

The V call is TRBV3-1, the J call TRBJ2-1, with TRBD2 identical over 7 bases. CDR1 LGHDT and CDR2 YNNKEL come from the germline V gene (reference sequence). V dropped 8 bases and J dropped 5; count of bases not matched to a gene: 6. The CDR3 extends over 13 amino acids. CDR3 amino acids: CASGGTINNEQFF. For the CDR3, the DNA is TGTGCCAGCGGCGGGACTATTAACAATGAGCAGTTCTTC.

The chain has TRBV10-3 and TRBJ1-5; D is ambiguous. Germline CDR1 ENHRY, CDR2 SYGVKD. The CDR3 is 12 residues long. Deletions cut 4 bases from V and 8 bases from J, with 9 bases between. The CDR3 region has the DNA TGTGCCATCAGTGGGGGTAGAAAGCCCCAGCATTTT. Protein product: CAISGGRKPQHF.

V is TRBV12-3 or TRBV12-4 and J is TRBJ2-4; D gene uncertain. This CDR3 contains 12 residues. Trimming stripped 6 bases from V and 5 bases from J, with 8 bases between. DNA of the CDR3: TGTGCCAGCAGCCAGCCTCAAAACATTCAGTACTTC. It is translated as CASSQPQNIQYF.

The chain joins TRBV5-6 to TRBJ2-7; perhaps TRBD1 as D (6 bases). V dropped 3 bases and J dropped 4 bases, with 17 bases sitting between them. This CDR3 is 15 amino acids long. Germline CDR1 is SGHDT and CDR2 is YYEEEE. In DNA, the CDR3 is TGTGCCAGCAGCTCCACAGGGACCCGTTTTTACGAGCAGTACTTC. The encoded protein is CASSSTGTRFYEQYF. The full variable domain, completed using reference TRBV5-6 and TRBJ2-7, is DAGVTQSPTHLIKTRGQQVTLRCSPKSGHDTVSWYQQALGQGPQFIFQYYEEEERQRGNFPDRFSGHQFPNYSSELNVNALLLGDSALYLCASSSTGTRFYEQYFGPGTRLTVT.

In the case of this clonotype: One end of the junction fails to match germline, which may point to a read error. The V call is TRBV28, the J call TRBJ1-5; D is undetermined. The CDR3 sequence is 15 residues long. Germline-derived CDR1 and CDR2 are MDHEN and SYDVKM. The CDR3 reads CASSFRVGMDQPQHF. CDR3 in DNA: TGCGCCAGCAGTTTCCGTGTAGGGATGGACCAGCCCCAGCATTTT.

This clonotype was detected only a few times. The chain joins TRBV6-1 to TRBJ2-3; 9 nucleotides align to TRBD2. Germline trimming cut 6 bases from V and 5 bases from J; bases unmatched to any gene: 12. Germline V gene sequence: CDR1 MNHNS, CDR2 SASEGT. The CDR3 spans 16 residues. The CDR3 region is CASRASYAGGEDTQYF. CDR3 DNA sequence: TGTGCCAGCAGAGCGTCTTACGCGGGGGGGGAAGATACGCAGTATTTT.

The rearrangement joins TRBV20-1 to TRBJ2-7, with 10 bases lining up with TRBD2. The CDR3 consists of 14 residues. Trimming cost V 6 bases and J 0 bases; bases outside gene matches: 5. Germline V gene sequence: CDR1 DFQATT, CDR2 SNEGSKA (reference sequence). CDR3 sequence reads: CSAKPSGGSYEQYF. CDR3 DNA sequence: TGCAGTGCCAAGCCTAGCGGGGGCTCCTACGAGCAGTACTTC.

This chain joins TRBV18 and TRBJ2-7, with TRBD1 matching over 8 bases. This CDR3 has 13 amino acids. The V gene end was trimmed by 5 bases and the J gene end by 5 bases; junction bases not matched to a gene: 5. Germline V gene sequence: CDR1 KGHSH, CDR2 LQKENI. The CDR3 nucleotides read TGTGCCAGCTCAGGGACAGGATGGGACGAGCAGTACTTC. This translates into CASSGTGWDEQYF.

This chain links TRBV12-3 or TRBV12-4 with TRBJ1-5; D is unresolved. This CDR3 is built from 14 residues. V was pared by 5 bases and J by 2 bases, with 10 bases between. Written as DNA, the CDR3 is TGTGCCAGCAGTCGGGAGGGAGGCAATCAGCCCCAGCATTTT. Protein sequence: CASSREGGNQPQHF.

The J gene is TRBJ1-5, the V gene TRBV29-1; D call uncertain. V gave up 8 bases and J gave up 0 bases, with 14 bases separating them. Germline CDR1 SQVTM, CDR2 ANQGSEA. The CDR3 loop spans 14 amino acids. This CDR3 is CSPPWGVSNQPQHF. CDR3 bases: TGCAGCCCCCCCTGGGGTGTTAGCAATCAGCCCCAGCATTTT.

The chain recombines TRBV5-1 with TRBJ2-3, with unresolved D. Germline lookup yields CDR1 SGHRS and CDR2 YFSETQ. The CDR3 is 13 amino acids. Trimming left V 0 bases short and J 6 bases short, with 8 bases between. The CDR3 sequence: CASSLVPEDTQYF. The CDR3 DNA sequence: TGCGCCAGCAGCTTGGTACCCGAGGATACGCAGTATTTT.

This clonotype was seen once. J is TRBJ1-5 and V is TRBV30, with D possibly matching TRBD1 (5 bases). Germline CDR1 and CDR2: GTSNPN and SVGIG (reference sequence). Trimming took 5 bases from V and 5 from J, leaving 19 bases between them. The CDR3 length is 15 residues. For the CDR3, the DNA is TGTGCCTGGGGGCTGAGTGGGGGAGGCTATCAGCCCCAGCATTTT. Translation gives CAWGLSGGGYQPQHF.

The CDR3 coding sequence is TGTGCCAGCATGCAGGGATTCGGGGAGCTGTTTTTT. Translating gives CASMQGFGELFF. This rearrangement joins TRBV2 to TRBJ2-2; maybe TRBD1 (5 bases). Germline CDR1 SNHLY, CDR2 FYNNEI. Trimming shortened V by 7 bases and J by 7 bases, and 10 bases separated the two germline ends. This CDR3 region has 12 residues.

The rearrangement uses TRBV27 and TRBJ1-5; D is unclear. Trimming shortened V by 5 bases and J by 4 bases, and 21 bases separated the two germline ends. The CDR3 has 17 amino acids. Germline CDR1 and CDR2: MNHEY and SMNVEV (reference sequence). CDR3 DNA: TGTGCCAGCAGTCCCACACAACTGGCAGGACCAAATCAGCCCCAGCATTTT. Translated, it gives CASSPTQLAGPNQPQHF.

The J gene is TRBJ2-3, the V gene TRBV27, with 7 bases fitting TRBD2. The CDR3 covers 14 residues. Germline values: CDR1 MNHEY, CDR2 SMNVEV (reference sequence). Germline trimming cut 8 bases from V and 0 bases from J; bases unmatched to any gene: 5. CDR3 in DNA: TGTGCCAGCCCTGGGGAGGGAAGCACAGATACGCAGTATTTT. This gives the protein CASPGEGSTDTQYF.

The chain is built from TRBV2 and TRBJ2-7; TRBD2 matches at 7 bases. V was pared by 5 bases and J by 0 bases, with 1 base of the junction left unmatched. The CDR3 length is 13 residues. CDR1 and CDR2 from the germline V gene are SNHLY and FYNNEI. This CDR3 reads CASSRTSSYEQYF. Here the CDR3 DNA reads TGTGCCAGCAGTAGGACTAGCTCCTACGAGCAGTACTTC.

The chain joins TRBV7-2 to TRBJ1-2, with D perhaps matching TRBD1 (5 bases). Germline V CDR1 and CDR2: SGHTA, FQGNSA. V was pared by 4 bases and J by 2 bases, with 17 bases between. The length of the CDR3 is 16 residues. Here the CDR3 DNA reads TGTGCCAGCAGCTGGGGCTACGGAGCCCGCAACTATGGCTACACCTTC. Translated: CASSWGYGARNYGYTF.